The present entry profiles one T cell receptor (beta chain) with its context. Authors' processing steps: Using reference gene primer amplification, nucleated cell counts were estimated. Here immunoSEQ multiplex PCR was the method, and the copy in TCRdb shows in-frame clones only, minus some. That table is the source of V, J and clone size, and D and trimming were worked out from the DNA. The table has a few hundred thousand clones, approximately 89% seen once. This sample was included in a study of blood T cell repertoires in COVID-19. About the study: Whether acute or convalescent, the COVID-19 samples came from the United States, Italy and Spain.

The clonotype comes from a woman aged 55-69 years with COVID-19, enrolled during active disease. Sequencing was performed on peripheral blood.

For the CDR3, the DNA is TGCGCCAGCAGCTTGGGACAGGGCAATATACCTGGAAACACCATATATTTT. Translating gives CASSLGQGNIPGNTIYF. The chain employs TRBV5-1 and TRBJ1-3; 7 bases map to TRBD1. The germline V gene encodes CDR1 SGHRS and CDR2 YFSETQ. The V gene end was trimmed by 0 bases and the J gene end by 2 bases; junction bases not matched to a gene: 8. This CDR3 comprises 17 residues. The variable domain in full, completed from reference TRBV5-1 and TRBJ1-3, reads KAGVTQTPRYLIKTRGQQVTLSCSPISGHRSVSWYQQTPGQGLQFLFEYFSETQRNKGNFPGRFSGRQFSNSRSEMNVSTLELGDSALYLCASSLGQGNIPGNTIYFGEGSWLTVV.